Shown below are 30 T cell receptor beta chains from a single sample sequenced in a study of blood T cell repertoires in COVID-19. TCRdb's table, derived via immunoSEQ multiplex PCR, lists solely in-frame clones and lacks some. The sample has under 350,000 clones; approximately 85% are singletons. The sequenced sample was peripheral blood. These receptors all stem from a human donor in a cohort sampled during active COVID-19.

The genes are TRBV7-3 and TRBJ2-1, with D unclear. Germline CDR1 is SGHTA and CDR2 is FQGTGA. This CDR3 is 14 amino acids long. Trimming shortened V by 2 bases and J by 1 base, and 6 bases separated the two germline ends. The CDR3 nucleotides read TGTGCCAGCAGCTTACACAAATCCTACAATGAGCAGTTCTTC. It translates to CASSLHKSYNEQFF. The variable domain in full, with the rest retrieved from reference TRBV7-3 and TRBJ2-1, is GAGVSQTPSNKVTEKGKYVELRCDPISGHTALYWYRQSLGQGPEFLIYFQGTGAADDSGLPNDRFFAVRPEGSVSTLKIQRTERGDSAVYLCASSLHKSYNEQFFGPGTRLTVL.

This chain uses TRBV6-4 with TRBJ2-3; tentative D call: TRBD2 (6 bases). Germline CDR1 and CDR2: MRHNA and SNTAGT. This CDR3 is 14 amino acids long. Between the trimmed V and J ends, which lost 3 bases and 0 bases, there was a span of 7 bases. The CDR3 region is CASSEGGSTDTQYF. In nucleotides, the CDR3 is TGTGCCAGCAGTGAGGGGGGTAGCACAGATACGCAGTATTTT.

This chain uses TRBV7-6 with TRBJ1-3, with 7 bases aligning to TRBD1. Germline CDR1 and CDR2: SGHVS and FNYEAQ. Losses at the gene ends were 1 base for V and 0 bases for J; bases not matched to a gene: 6. This CDR3 has 17 residues. In nucleotides, the CDR3 is TGTGCCAGCAGCTTAGAGGGGACAGTAATCTCTGGAAACACCATATATTTT. Protein sequence: CASSLEGTVISGNTIYF.

The chain joins TRBV9 to TRBJ1-2, with 12 bases matching TRBD1. Germline V gene lookup returns CDR1 SGDLS and CDR2 YYNGEE. V shed 1 base, J shed 4 bases, and the junction held 8 bases outside the gene matches. The CDR3 totals 17 residues. CDR3 DNA: TGTGCCAGCAGCGTATCGATTCGGGACAGGGGGCTCTATGGCTACACCTTC. Translation gives CASSVSIRDRGLYGYTF.

A single count supports this clone. This chain connects TRBV5-1 to TRBJ1-6; D is unresolved. Germline values: CDR1 SGHRS, CDR2 YFSETQ. V lost 0 bases, J lost 14 bases, and 12 bases lay in between. The CDR3 sequence is 13 residues long. For the CDR3, the DNA is TGCGCCAGCAGCTTGGCCGGGGTCAGCACCCTCCACTTT. This translates into CASSLAGVSTLHF.

The chain uses TRBV3-1 (or the pseudogene TRBV3-2) and TRBJ2-3; 7 bases are a match to TRBD1. The CDR3 covers 15 residues. V shed 0 bases, J shed 5 bases, and the junction held 5 bases outside the gene matches. Germline V CDR1 and CDR2: LGHDT, YNNKEL (reference sequence). The CDR3: CASSQEGGRVDTQYF. CDR3 bases: TGTGCCAGCAGCCAAGAAGGGGGCCGGGTAGATACGCAGTATTTT.

The rearrangement joins TRBV12-3 or TRBV12-4 to TRBJ1-2; D not resolved. This CDR3 region has 13 residues. Trimming took off 6 bases at V and 5 bases at J, with 13 bases between the two ends. The CDR3 sequence: CASSTLPGYGYTF. For the CDR3, the DNA is TGTGCCAGCAGCACCCTACCGGGGTATGGCTACACCTTC.

The rearrangement uses TRBV6-1 and TRBJ1-3; 11 bases agree with TRBD1. CDR1 is MNHNS, CDR2 SASEGT, per germline. The CDR3 has 17 residues. The V gene end was trimmed by 3 bases and the J gene end by 3 bases; junction bases not matched to a gene: 7. The CDR3 region has the DNA TGTGCCAGCAGTGACTTGGACAGGGGGCGAGGTGGAAACACCATATATTTT. It encodes CASSDLDRGRGGNTIYF.

The CDR3: CASSNGQGNTGELFF. CDR3 coding DNA: TGCGCCAGCAGCAACGGACAGGGAAACACCGGGGAGCTGTTTTTT. The genes are TRBV5-1 and TRBJ2-2, with 8 nucleotides matching TRBD1. V shed 4 bases and J 2 bases; nucleotides not matched to a gene: 4. CDR1 and CDR2 (germline): SGHRS, YFSETQ. CDR3 size: 15 residues.

The CDR3 DNA reads as TGTGCCAGCAGAAGACAGGGAAACACTGAAGCTTTCTTT. Its translation: CASRRQGNTEAFF. The rearrangement links TRBV3-1 (or the pseudogene TRBV3-2) to TRBJ1-1; TRBD1 matches at 7 bases. This CDR3 region has 13 residues. From germline, CDR1 is LGHDT and CDR2 YNNKEL (reference sequence). Unmatched junction bases numbered 3, after V lost 6 bases and J lost 2 bases.

The DNA of the CDR3 is TGTGCCAGTAGACGAACAGGGGGCGGTGGAAACACCATATATTTT. Translating it yields CASRRTGGGGNTIYF. The chain combines TRBV19 with TRBJ1-3; 9 nucleotides match TRBD1. The CDR3 covers 15 residues. V trimming: 6 bases; J trimming: 3 bases; junction bases outside the gene matches: 6. Germline assignment: CDR1 LNHDA and CDR2 SQIVND (reference sequence).

V usage is TRBV6-2 or TRBV6-3 and J usage is TRBJ2-6; 11 positions match TRBD1. The CDR3 sequence is 17 residues long. Per the germline V gene, CDR1 is MNHEY and CDR2 is SVGEGT. The junction had 4 bases not matched to a gene; V was cut back by 5 bases and J by 1 base. CDR3 protein: CASSGRDRGSGANVLTF. The CDR3 region has the DNA TGTGCCAGCAGTGGGCGGGACAGGGGGTCTGGGGCCAACGTCCTGACTTTC.

In this sample, this clone turned up once. The V and J genes are TRBV5-6 and TRBJ1-2, with D maybe TRBD1 (5 bases). This CDR3 comprises 14 residues. Germline V gives CDR1 SGHDT, CDR2 YYEEEE. Trimming left V 5 bases short and J 8 bases short, with 19 bases between. The CDR3 spells CASRRLGGYGGYTF. Written as DNA, the CDR3 is TGTGCCAGCAGGCGATTGGGGGGATACGGCGGCTACACCTTC.

The genes are TRBV18 and TRBJ1-1, with TRBD1 matching over 8 bases. V trimming: 3 bases; J trimming: 5 bases; junction bases outside the gene matches: 8. Germline values: CDR1 KGHSH, CDR2 LQKENI. The CDR3 is made up of 15 amino acids. DNA for the CDR3: TGTGCCAGCTCACCCCAGGGGGCATTTCAAACTGAAGCTTTCTTT. This translates into CASSPQGAFQTEAFF.

The J gene is TRBJ2-5, the V gene TRBV30, with a weak D call TRBD1 (6 bases). Germline CDR1 reads GTSNPN; CDR2 reads SVGIG (reference sequence). There are 11 residues in the CDR3. The CDR3 DNA is TGTGCACGAGCTCTGGGGGCGACCCAGTACTTC. Protein: CARALGATQYF.

The chain employs TRBV5-4 and TRBJ2-6, with 11 bases lining up with TRBD1. Germline V CDR1 and CDR2: SGHNT, YYREEE (reference sequence). This CDR3 has 18 residues. V lost 0 bases and J lost 4; bases outside the gene matches: 6. CDR3 sequence: CASSLEPGQGVGANVLTF. In DNA, the CDR3 is TGTGCCAGCAGCTTGGAACCGGGACAGGGGGTGGGGGCCAACGTCCTGACTTTC.

The rearrangement uses TRBV28 and TRBJ1-3, with a tentative D call TRBD1 (5 bases). The CDR3 runs to 17 residues. The V gene's germline CDR1 is MDHEN and CDR2 SYDVKM. The V end was cut by 1 base, the J end by 0 bases, with 13 bases between. CDR3 coding DNA: TGTGCCAGCAGTTTATACCGCCAGGGCCTCTCTGGAAACACCATATATTTT. The encoded protein is CASSLYRQGLSGNTIYF.

This clone has a single count. The V and J genes are TRBV30 and TRBJ1-4, with 10 bases that match TRBD1. Germline V gene lookup returns CDR1 GTSNPN and CDR2 SVGIG (reference sequence). Unmatched junction bases numbered 9, after V lost 6 bases and J lost 8 bases. This CDR3 is built from 14 residues. The CDR3 DNA follows: TGTGCCTGTTCCCGGGACAGGGGTAGGGAAAAACTGTTTTTT. It is translated as CACSRDRGREKLFF.

In this sample, this clone turned up once. Here the CDR3 DNA reads TGTGCCAGCAGTTACAAATCGAGGGGGCGGAAGGAAAAACTGTTTTTT. Protein sequence: CASSYKSRGRKEKLFF. The genes are TRBV6-5 and TRBJ1-4, with TRBD1 matching 7 bases. V lost 2 bases, J lost 8 bases, and 11 bases stayed unmatched. The germline gives CDR1 MNHEY, CDR2 SVGAGI. This CDR3 spans 16 amino acids.

The table lists this clone with a count of one. The V call is TRBV12-3 or TRBV12-4, the J call TRBJ2-7; D not certain. The ends were cut back, 7 bases at V and 7 bases at J, with 17 bases in the middle. This CDR3 comprises 13 residues. Here the CDR3 DNA reads TGTGCCAGCAATCTTCGACCGGAGAGTGAGCAGTACTTC. Translation gives CASNLRPESEQYF.

V and J are TRBV7-9 and TRBJ1-5; D is undetermined. Germline CDR1 and CDR2: SEHNR and FQNEAQ (reference sequence). The CDR3 is 12 residues long. The V end lost 0 bases, the J end lost 9 bases, and 6 bases lay between the germline ends. CDR3 bases: TGTGCCAGCAGCTTAGCCTCGCGGCCCCAGCATTTT. This sequence encodes CASSLASRPQHF.

The chain couples TRBV6-5 to TRBJ1-1; D is perhaps TRBD1 (6 bases). The V gene's germline CDR1 is MNHEY and CDR2 SVGAGI. The CDR3 totals 14 residues. V lost 6 bases, J lost 8 bases, and 19 bases lay in between. The CDR3 spells CASSLERGGSEAFF. The CDR3 nucleotides read TGTGCCAGCAGCCTCGAAAGGGGGGGCAGCGAAGCTTTCTTT.

The chain has TRBV3-1 (or the pseudogene TRBV3-2) and TRBJ2-3; 11 bases fit TRBD2. Germline loops: CDR1 LGHDT, CDR2 YNNKEL (reference sequence). The CDR3 is 16 amino acids. V shed 1 base and J 6 bases; nucleotides not matched to a gene: 6. The CDR3 DNA is TGTGCCAGCAGCCAAGGTAGCGGGGGGGCGAGGGATACGCAGTATTTT. Translating gives CASSQGSGGARDTQYF.

The chain has TRBV5-1 and TRBJ2-2; 8 bases agree with TRBD2. CDR1 and CDR2 from the germline V gene are SGHRS and YFSETQ. This CDR3 region has 16 residues. The ends lost 4 bases at V and 4 bases at J; junction bases unmatched: 9. This chain's CDR3 is CASSLGGAGGTGELFF. CDR3 DNA sequence: TGCGCCAGCAGCCTCGGGGGGGCCGGTGGCACCGGGGAGCTGTTTTTT.

The chain couples TRBV13 to TRBJ2-1; D is unclear. Germline-derived CDR1 and CDR2 are PRHDT and FYEKMQ (reference sequence). This CDR3 region has 11 residues. Trimming took 3 bases from V and 8 from J, leaving 5 bases between them. In nucleotides, the CDR3 is TGTGCCAGCAGCTTCATCCATGAGCAGTTCTTC. This sequence encodes CASSFIHEQFF.

The chain employs TRBV18 and TRBJ2-1; D is perhaps TRBD2 (7 bases). This CDR3 contains 17 residues. Trimming removed 3 bases at V and 0 bases at J, with 15 bases between. Germline V lookup: CDR1 KGHSH, CDR2 LQKENI. The chain's CDR3 is CASSPTGGPISYNEQFF. In DNA, the CDR3 is TGTGCCAGCTCACCCACCGGGGGGCCCATCTCCTACAATGAGCAGTTCTTC. The whole variable domain, filled in from reference TRBV18 and TRBJ2-1, reads NAGVMQNPRHLVRRRGQEARLRCSPMKGHSHVYWYRQLPEEGLKFMVYLQKENIIDESGMPKERFSAEFPKEGPSILRIQQVVRGDSAAYFCASSPTGGPISYNEQFFGPGTRLTVL.

This clone turned up a few times. The chain combines TRBV10-3 with TRBJ1-3, with 7 nucleotides matching TRBD1. The J segment lost 1 base and the V segment lost 3 bases, leaving 0 bases of the junction unmatched. Germline V CDR1 and CDR2: ENHRY, SYGVKD. CDR3 length: 14 residues. Here the CDR3 reads CAISDRGSGNTIYF. CDR3 coding DNA: TGTGCCATCAGTGACAGGGGGTCTGGAAACACCATATATTTT.

The genes are TRBV14 and TRBJ2-7; a possible D gene is TRBD2 (7 bases). CDR1 and CDR2 (germline): SGHDN, FVKESK. The length of the CDR3 is 15 residues. The V end was cut by 2 bases, the J end by 2 bases, with 13 bases between. CDR3 sequence reads: CASSQLGGAAYEQYF. For the CDR3, the DNA is TGTGCCAGCAGCCAACTGGGGGGGGCAGCCTACGAGCAGTACTTC.

This CDR3 is CAWSERTWAFF. The CDR3 nucleotides read TGTGCCTGGAGTGAACGGACTTGGGCTTTCTTT. The chain employs TRBV30 and TRBJ1-1; D not certain. CDR3 size: 11 residues. V was clipped by 1 base and J by 11 bases, with 11 bases between them. Looked up from germline, CDR1 is GTSNPN and CDR2 is SVGIG (reference sequence).

The rearrangement uses TRBV5-6 and TRBJ1-3; no firm D call. Germline lookup yields CDR1 SGHDT and CDR2 YYEEEE. CDR3 size: 13 residues. The V gene lost 3 bases and the J gene lost 2 bases, with 6 bases spanning the gap. CDR3 region: CASSSPAGNTIYF. In nucleotides, the CDR3 is TGTGCCAGCAGCTCGCCGGCTGGAAACACCATATATTTT.